The 8 T cell receptor beta chains below come from one sample, sequenced in a study of regulatory T cells in long-lasting Graves disease. Construction of the TCR beta libraries employed iRepertoire HTBI primers in conjunction with Arm-PCR of CDR3 regions. Each CDR3 protein is one row after TCRdb ran MiXCR on the multiplex PCR reads. Found here are hundreds of thousands of distinct CDR3 sequences, roughly a fifth of them singletons; the top ten hold about 6.6%. Time point of the sample: persistent/refractory GD, antithyroid drugs over 5 years with positive TRAb. Generation of the TCR library employed RNA extracted from PBMCs. Source: peripheral blood mononuclear cells (PBMCs), taken when the disease was refractory, from a patient treated with antithyroid drugs. The receptors were sampled from a female donor with Graves disease.

For this clonotype: A clone one base away is much larger, so this may be a read error. This rearrangement joins TRBV19 to TRBJ1-2; D gene ambiguous. The CDR3 length is 14 residues. CDR1 and CDR2 (germline): LNHDA, SQIVND (reference sequence). The CDR3, as DNA: TGTGCCGGTAGTTATCGGCAAAACTCGTTCGGCTACACCTTC. This codes for CAGSYRQNSFGYTF.

The CDR3 sequence is CASSEARPSGIWWETQYF. The CDR3 region has the DNA TGTGCCAGCAGTGAAGCACGGCCTAGCGGGATCTGGTGGGAGACCCAGTACTTC. This chain connects TRBV6-1 to TRBJ2-5; 9 nucleotides agree with TRBD2. The V gene end was trimmed by 0 bases and the J gene end by 5 bases; junction bases not matched to a gene: 13. The germline CDR1 and CDR2 sequences are MNHNS and SASEGT. This CDR3 has 18 amino acids.

This clonotype was found many times. The chain is built from TRBV20-1 and TRBJ2-5; TRBD2 matches at 9 bases. Germline CDR1 reads DFQATT; CDR2 reads SNEGSKA (reference sequence). V lost 5 bases and J lost 2; bases outside the gene matches: 9. The CDR3 has 15 amino acids. This CDR3 is CSAPSPTSGQETQYF. Written as DNA, the CDR3 is TGCAGTGCTCCCTCCCCGACTAGCGGACAAGAGACCCAGTACTTC.

This rearrangement joins TRBV30 to TRBJ1-4; D is perhaps TRBD1 (6 bases). Per germline, CDR1 GTSNPN and CDR2 SVGIG (reference sequence). V was trimmed by 1 base and J by 7 bases, leaving 19 bases between them. The CDR3 has 16 amino acids. The CDR3 protein is CAWSEQGNWRGEKLFF. CDR3 coding DNA: TGTGCCTGGAGTGAACAGGGCAATTGGAGGGGTGAAAAACTGTTTTTT.

This clonotype came up a few times. CDR3: CASSFGQGMGNEQFF. In DNA form, the CDR3 reads TGTGCCAGCAGCTTCGGCCAGGGGATGGGAAATGAGCAGTTCTTC. The genes are TRBV11-1 and TRBJ2-1, with D possibly matching TRBD1 (6 bases). The V gene lost 3 bases and the J gene lost 7 bases, with 16 bases spanning the gap. The CDR3 has 15 residues. Looked up from germline, CDR1 is SGHAT and CDR2 is FQDESV (reference sequence). The full variable domain, its missing parts supplied by reference TRBV11-1 and TRBJ2-1, is EAEVAQSPRYKITEKSQAVAFWCDPISGHATLYWYRQILGQGPELLVQFQDESVVDDSQLPKDRFSAERLKGVDSTLKIQPAELGDSAMYLCASSFGQGMGNEQFFGPGTRLTVL.

Points on this clonotype: Being one base from a much bigger clone, this may be a read error. Without the conserved terminal phenylalanine or tryptophan, this CDR3 likely stems from a read error. The gene calls are TRBV6-2 or TRBV6-3 and TRBJ1-1; the match to TRBD1 covers 9 bases. Losses at the gene ends were 6 bases for V and 5 bases for J; bases not matched to a gene: 7. CDR1 MNHEY and CDR2 SVGEGT come from the germline V gene. The CDR3 totals 14 residues. CDR3 nucleotide sequence: TGTGCCAGCAGACCAACAGGGGGCGGAACTGAAGCTTTCTCT. As protein: CASRPTGGGTEAFS.

This chain joins TRBV7-2 and TRBJ1-1, with D uncertain. The CDR3 consists of 16 residues. The germline gives CDR1 SGHTA, CDR2 FQGNSA. V shed 1 base and J shed 0 bases, with 12 bases lying between them. CDR3 protein: CASSLDLYPVNTEAFF. The CDR3 DNA is TGTGCCAGCAGCTTAGACCTTTACCCAGTGAACACTGAAGCTTTCTTT.

On this clonotype itself: Possible read error: a much larger clone is one base away. Because it lacks the conserved phenylalanine or tryptophan at the end, this CDR3 is likely a read error. The chain links TRBV6-9 to TRBJ1-1; D may be TRBD1 (6 bases). The V gene lost 4 bases and the J gene lost 7 bases, with 19 bases spanning the gap. Germline V gives CDR1 MNHGY, CDR2 SVAAGI. The CDR3 length is 15 residues. The CDR3 sequence: CASSFMDSRGIEAFL. CDR3 sequence (DNA): TGTGCCAGCAGTTTCATGGACAGTAGGGGGATTGAAGCTTTCCTT.